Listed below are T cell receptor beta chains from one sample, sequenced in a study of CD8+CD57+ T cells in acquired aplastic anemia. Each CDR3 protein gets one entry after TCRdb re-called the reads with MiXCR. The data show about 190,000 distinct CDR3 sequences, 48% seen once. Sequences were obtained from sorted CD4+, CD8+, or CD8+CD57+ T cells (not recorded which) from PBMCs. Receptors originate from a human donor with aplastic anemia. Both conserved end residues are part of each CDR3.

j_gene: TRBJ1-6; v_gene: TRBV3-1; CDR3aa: CASSQGLVRLHF
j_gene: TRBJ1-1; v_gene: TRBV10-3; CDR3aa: CAIHDRNTEAFF
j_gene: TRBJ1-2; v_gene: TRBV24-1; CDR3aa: CATSDDSYYGYTF
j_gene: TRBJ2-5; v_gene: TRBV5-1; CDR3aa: CASTGQETQYF
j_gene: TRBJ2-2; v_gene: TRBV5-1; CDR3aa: CASSLALLTGNRIGELFF
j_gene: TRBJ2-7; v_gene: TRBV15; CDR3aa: CATSGPGLAGCSYEQYF
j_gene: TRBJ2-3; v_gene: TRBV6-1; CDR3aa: CASRPPGLVGDTQYF
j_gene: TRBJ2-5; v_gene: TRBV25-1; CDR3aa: CASSESNQGAGETQYF
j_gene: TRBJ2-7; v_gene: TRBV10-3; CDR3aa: CAISLTGSQTYEQYF
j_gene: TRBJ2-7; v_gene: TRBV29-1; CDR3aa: CSVDQGYEQYF
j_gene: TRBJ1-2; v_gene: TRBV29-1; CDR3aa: CSVVRAANYGYTF
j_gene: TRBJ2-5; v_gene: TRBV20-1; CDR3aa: CSARGQGAGTSGQETQYF
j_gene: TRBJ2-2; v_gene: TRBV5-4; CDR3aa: CASSLEGQGRNTGELFF
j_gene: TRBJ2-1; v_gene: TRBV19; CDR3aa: CASSIVRGSDEQFF
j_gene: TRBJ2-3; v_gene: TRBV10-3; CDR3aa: CAIREVGASTDTQYF
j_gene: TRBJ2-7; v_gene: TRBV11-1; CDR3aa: CASSLATGVRYEQYF
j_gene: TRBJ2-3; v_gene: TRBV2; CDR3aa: CASSERTSGREGTQYF
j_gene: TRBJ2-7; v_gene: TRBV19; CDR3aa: CASSITGSSYDQYF
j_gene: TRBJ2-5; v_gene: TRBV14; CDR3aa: CASSRLVETQYF
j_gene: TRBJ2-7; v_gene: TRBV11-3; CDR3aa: CASSFSSGAYEQYF
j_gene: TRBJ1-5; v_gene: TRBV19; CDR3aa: CASSIAEGISNQPQHF
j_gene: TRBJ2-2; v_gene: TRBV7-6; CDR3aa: CASSSTGTFRTNTGELFF
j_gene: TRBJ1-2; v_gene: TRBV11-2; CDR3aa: CASSALFGTGDRYTF
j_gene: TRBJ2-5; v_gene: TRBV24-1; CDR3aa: CATSDPSGTGVETQYF
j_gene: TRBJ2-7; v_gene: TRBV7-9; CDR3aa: CASSLARADPSYEQYF
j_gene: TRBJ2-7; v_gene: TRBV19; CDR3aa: CASSMKLQGHYEQYF
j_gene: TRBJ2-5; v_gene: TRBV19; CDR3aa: CASSIVTDQGTQYF
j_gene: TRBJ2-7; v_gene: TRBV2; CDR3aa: CALGGRDIYEQYF
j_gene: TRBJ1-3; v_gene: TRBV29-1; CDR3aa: CSAGQRDTIYF
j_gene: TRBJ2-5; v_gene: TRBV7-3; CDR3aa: CASSPRTGGYETQYF
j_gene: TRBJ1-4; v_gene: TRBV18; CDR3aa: CASSGQGNEKLFF
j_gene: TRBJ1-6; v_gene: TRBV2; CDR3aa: CASSEGANSPLQF
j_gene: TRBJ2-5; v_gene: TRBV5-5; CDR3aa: CASSLTWVETQYF
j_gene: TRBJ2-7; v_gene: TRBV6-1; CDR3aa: CASSPDYPQGEQYF
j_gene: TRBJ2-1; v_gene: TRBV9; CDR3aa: CASSATSGAAEQFF
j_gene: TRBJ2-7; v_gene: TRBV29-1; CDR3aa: CSVLAHPYEQYF
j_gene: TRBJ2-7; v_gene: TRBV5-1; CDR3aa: CASSSYTGNYEQYF
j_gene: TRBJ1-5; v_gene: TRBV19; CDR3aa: CATQYGQFNQPQHF
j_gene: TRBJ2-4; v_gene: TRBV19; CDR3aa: CASSIRGQLAKNIQYF
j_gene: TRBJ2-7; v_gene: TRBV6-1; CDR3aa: CASANRYSYEQYF
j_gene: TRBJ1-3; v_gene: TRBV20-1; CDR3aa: CSARVAGRTPGNTIYF
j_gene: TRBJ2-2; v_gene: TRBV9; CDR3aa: CATERSGELFF
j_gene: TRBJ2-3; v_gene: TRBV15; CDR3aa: CATSRGAPDPSTDTQYF
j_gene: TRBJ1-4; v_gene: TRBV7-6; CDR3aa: CASSLGGTGGGEKLFF
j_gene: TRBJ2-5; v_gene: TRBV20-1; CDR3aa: CSARGPQANQETQYF
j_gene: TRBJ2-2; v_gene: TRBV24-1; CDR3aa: CATSGQGGGELFF
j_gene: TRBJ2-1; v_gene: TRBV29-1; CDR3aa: CSVVGRFNEQFF
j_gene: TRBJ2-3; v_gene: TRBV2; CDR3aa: CASSSQTSGSGTQYF
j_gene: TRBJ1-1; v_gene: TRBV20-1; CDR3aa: CSAVDRRNTEAFF
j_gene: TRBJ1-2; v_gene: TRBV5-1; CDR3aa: CASSLDGYGYTF
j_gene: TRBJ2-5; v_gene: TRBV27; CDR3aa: CAISGRDQETQYF
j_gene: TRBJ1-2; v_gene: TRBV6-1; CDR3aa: CASSPNSGGNGYTF
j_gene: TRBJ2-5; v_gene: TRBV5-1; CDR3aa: CASSSVGLVQETQYF
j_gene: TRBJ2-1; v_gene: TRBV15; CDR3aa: CATSRPFPGQGANEQFF
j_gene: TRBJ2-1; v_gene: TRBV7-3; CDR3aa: CASSCRDRGNEQFF
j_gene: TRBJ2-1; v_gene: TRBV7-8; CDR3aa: CASSLNGRVGNEQFF
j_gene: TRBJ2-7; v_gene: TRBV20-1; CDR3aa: CSAVYTAYEQYF